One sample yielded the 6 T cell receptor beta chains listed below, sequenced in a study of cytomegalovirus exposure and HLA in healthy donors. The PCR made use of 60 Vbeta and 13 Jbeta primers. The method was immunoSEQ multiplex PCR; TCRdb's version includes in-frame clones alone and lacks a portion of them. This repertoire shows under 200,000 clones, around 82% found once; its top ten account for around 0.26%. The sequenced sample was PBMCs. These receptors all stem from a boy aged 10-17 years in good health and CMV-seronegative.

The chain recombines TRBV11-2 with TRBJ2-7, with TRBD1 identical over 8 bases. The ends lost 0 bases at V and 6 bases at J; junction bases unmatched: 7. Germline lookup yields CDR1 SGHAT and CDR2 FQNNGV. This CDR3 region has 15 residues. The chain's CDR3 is CASSLEGQVVVEQYF. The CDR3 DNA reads TGTGCCAGCAGCTTAGAGGGACAGGTCGTAGTCGAGCAGTACTTC. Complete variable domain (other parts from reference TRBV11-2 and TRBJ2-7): EAGVAQSPRYKIIEKRQSVAFWCNPISGHATLYWYQQILGQGPKLLIQFQNNGVVDDSQLPKDRFSAERLKGVDSTLKIQPAKLEDSAVYLCASSLEGQVVVEQYFGPGTRLTVT.

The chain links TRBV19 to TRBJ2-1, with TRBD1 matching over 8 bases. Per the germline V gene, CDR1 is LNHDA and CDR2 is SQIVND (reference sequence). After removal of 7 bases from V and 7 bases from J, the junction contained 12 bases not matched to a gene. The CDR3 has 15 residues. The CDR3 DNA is TGTGCCAGTAACCTCGCCGGACAGGGTAGGAATGAGCAGTTCTTC. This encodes CASNLAGQGRNEQFF.

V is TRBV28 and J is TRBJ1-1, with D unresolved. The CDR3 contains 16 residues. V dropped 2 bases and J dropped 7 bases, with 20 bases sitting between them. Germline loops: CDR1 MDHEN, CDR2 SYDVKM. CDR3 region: CASSLGGFPLDSEAFF. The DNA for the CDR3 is TGTGCCAGCAGTTTAGGCGGCTTCCCTCTCGATAGTGAAGCTTTCTTT.

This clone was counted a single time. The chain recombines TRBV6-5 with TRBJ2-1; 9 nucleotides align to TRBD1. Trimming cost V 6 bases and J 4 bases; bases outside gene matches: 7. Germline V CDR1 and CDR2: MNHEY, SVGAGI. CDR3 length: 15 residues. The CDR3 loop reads CASRQDRGQYNEQFF. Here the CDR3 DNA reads TGTGCCAGCAGACAGGACAGGGGCCAGTACAATGAGCAGTTCTTC.

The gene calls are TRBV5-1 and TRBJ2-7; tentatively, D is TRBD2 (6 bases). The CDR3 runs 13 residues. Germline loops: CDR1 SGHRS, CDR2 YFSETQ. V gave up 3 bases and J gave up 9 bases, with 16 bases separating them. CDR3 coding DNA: TGCGCCAGCAGCTCGTGGACTTTCGGGGGGCAGTACTTC. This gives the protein CASSSWTFGGQYF.

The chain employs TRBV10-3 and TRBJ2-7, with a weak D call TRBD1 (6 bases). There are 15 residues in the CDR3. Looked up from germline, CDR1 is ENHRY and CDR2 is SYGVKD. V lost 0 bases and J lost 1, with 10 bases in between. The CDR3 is CAISESRGPSYEQYF. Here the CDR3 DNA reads TGTGCCATCAGTGAGTCCAGGGGCCCTTCCTACGAGCAGTACTTC.